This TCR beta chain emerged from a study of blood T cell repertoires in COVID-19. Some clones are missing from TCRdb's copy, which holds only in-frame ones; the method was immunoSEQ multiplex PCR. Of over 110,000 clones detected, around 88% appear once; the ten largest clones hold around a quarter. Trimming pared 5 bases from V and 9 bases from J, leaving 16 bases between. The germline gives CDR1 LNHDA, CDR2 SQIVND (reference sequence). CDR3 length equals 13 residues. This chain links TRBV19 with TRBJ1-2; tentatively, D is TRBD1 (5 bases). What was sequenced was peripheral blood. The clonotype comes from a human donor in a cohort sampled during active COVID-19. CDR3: CASSFFRQRSYTF. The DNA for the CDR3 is TGTGCCAGTAGTTTCTTCAGACAGAGGAGCTACACCTTC.